This TCR beta chain derives from a study of T cells in Graves' hyperthyroidism and ophthalmopathy. What was amplified from RNA transcripts were TCR beta CDR3 regions. RT-PCR in the first round (using the HTBI primer set) targeted the TCR CDR3. MiXCR was run by TCRdb on the multiplex PCR reads, yielding one entry per CDR3 protein. The sample contains approximately 640,000 distinct CDR3 sequences, about a sixth of which appear only once. V lost 6 bases and J 0 bases, leaving 12 bases between the germline ends. There are 14 residues in the CDR3. The germline gives CDR1 MNHNS, CDR2 SASEGT. In its sample, this clonotype was seen many times.

The chain is built from TRBV6-1 and TRBJ2-7; perhaps TRBD1 as D (6 bases). The sample comprised blood. The sequence was collected from a woman in her thirties with Graves' hyperthyroidism. CDR3 sequence (DNA): TGTGCCAGCAGGAGGACAGAGAACTCCTACGAGCAGTACTTC. Translating gives CASRRTENSYEQYF.